This T cell receptor (beta chain) comes out of a study of response to subunit inactivated influenza vaccine. Regarding the study as a whole: There was a suggestion from the authors that each seasonal influenza vaccination recruits few new T cells.

The CDR3 extends over 14 amino acids. The J segment lost 10 bases and the V segment lost 4 bases, leaving 5 bases of the junction unmatched. CDR1 is MNHEY and CDR2 is SVGAGI in the germline V gene. This clonotype was detected only a few times. Its antigen is not known. MiXCR was run by TCRdb on the RT-PCR reads, yielding one entry per CDR3 protein. In the table there are about 520,000 distinct CDR3 sequences, 10% to 11% of which are singletons. The receptor was derived from a middle-aged man who received an inactivated influenza vaccine. The chain has TRBV6-5 and TRBJ2-1; 12 bases map to TRBD2. The sequencing here drew on PBMCs from blood, taken about 6 weeks after vaccination. Written as DNA, the CDR3 is TGTGCCAGCAGTTGGTCTAGCGGGGGGGCAGAGCAGTTCTTC. Translation gives CASSWSSGGAEQFF.